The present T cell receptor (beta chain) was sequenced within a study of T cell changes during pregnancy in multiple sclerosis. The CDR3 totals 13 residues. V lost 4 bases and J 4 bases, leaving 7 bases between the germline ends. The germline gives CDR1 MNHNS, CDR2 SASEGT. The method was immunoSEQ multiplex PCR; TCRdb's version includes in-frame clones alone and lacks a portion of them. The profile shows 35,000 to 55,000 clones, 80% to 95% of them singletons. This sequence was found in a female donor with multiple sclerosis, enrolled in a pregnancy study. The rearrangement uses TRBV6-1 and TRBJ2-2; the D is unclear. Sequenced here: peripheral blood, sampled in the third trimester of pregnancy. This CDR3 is CASSGLVTGELFF. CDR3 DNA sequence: TGTGCCAGCAGTGGACTGGTCACCGGGGAGCTGTTTTTT.